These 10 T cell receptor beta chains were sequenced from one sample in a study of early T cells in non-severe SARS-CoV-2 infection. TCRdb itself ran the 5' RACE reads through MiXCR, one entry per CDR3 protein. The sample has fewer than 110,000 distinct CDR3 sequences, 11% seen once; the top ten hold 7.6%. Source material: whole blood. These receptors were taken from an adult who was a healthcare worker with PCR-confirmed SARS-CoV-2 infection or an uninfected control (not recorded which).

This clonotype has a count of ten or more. The CDR3, as DNA: TGTGCCAGCAGCCAAAGCGGGGGGGCCGGGGAGCTGTTTTTT. It specifies CASSQSGGAGELFF. This chain joins TRBV7-2 and TRBJ2-2, with 10 bases matching TRBD2. The CDR3 is 14 amino acids. The V gene end was trimmed by 5 bases and the J gene end by 6 bases; junction bases not matched to a gene: 3. Germline assignment: CDR1 SGHTA and CDR2 FQGNSA.

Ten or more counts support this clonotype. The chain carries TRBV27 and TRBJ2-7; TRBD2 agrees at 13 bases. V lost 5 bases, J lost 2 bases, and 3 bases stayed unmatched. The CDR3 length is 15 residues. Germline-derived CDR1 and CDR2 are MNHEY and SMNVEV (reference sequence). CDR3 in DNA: TGTGCCAGCAGTAAAACTAGCGGGAGGGCCTACGAGCAGTACTTC. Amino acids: CASSKTSGRAYEQYF.

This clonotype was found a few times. The CDR3 nucleotides read TGTGCCAGCAGTTCCGGACAGGTGGTCAATGAGCAGTTCTTC. It translates to CASSSGQVVNEQFF. The chain employs TRBV6-6 and TRBJ2-1, with 7 bases lining up with TRBD1. The V gene's germline CDR1 is MNHNY and CDR2 SVGAGI (reference sequence). V gave up 4 bases and J gave up 6 bases; unmatched junction bases: 6. The CDR3 has 14 residues.

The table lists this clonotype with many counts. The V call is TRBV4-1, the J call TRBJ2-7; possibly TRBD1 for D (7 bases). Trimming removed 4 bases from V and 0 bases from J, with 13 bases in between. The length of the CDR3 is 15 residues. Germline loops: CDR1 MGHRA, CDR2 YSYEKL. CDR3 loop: CASSPPQGGSYEQYF. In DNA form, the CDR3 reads TGCGCCAGCAGCCCCCCCCAGGGGGGCTCCTACGAGCAGTACTTC.

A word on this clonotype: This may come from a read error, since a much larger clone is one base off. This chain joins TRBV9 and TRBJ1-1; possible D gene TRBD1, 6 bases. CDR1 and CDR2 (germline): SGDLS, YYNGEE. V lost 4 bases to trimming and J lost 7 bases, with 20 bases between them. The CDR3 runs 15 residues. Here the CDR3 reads CASSISETGFGEAFF. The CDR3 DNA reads TGTGCCAGCAGCATTTCCGAGACAGGTTTCGGTGAAGCTTTCTTT.

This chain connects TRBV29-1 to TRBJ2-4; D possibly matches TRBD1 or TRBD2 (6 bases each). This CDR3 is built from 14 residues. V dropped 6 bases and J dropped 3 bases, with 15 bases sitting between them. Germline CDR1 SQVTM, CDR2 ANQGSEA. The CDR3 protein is CSVPPEGGKNIQYF. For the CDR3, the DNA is TGCAGCGTCCCGCCGGAGGGGGGCAAAAACATTCAGTACTTC.

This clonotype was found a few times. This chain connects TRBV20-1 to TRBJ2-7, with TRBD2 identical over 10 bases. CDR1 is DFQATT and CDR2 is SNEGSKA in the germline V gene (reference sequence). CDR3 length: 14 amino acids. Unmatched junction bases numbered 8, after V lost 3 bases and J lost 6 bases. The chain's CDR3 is CSASGSGGYAEQYF. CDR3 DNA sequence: TGCAGTGCTAGCGGTAGCGGGGGGTATGCCGAGCAGTACTTC.

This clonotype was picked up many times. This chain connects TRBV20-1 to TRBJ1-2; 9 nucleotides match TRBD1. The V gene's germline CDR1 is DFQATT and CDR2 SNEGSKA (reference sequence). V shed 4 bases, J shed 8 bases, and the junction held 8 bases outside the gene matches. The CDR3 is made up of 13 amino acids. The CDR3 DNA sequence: TGCAGTGCTACCGGGACAGGGACTGGGGGCTACACCTTC. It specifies CSATGTGTGGYTF.

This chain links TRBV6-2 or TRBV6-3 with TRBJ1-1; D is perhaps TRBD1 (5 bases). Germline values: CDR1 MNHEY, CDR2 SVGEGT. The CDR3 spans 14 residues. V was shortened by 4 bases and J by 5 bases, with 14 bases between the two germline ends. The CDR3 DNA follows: TGTGCCAGCAGTTGGCCGGGGGAATTTACTGAAGCTTTCTTT. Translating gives CASSWPGEFTEAFF.

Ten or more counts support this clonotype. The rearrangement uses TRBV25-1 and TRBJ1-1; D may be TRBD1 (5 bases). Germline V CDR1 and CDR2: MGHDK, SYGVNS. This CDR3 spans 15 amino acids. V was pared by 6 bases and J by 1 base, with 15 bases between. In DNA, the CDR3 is TGTGCCAGCAGCACAAAGGGGTTGGCGAACACTGAAGCTTTCTTT. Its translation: CASSTKGLANTEAFF.